These 16 T cell receptor beta chains came from one sample sequenced in a study of blood T cell repertoires in COVID-19. Only in-frame clones appear in the TCRdb table, and some are missing; sequencing was by immunoSEQ multiplex PCR. The sample includes about 320,000 clones, approximately 84% of them seen just once. Sequencing was done on a sample of PBMCs or T cells enriched from blood (not recorded which). These receptor sequences come from a woman aged 18-29 years who had recovered from COVID-19.

The rearrangement uses TRBV11-1 and TRBJ2-5, with TRBD2 identical over 8 bases. The length of the CDR3 is 16 residues. The junction had 9 bases not matched to a gene; V was cut back by 2 bases and J by 4 bases. Looked up from germline, CDR1 is SGHAT and CDR2 is FQDESV (reference sequence). The CDR3 here is CASSLLPSGGSETQYF. The CDR3 nucleotides are TGTGCCAGCAGCTTACTTCCATCGGGGGGGTCAGAGACCCAGTACTTC.

This chain links TRBV7-2 with TRBJ2-1; possibly TRBD2 for D (6 bases). The V gene's germline CDR1 is SGHTA and CDR2 FQGNSA. Between the trimmed V and J ends, which lost 4 bases and 12 bases, there was a span of 16 bases. The CDR3 is made up of 13 amino acids. The CDR3 bases are TGTGCCAGCAGCTCCAGGAACGAAGCGGGGCAGTTCTTC. Its translation: CASSSRNEAGQFF. Full variable domain (outside the CDR3, taken from reference TRBV7-2 and TRBJ2-1): GAGVSQSPSNKVTEKGKDVELRCDPISGHTALYWYRQSLGQGLEFLIYFQGNSAPDKSGLPSDRFSAERTGGSVSTLTIQRTQQEDSAVYLCASSSRNEAGQFFGPGTRLTVL.

A remark on this clone: The same CDR3 arises from other DNA sequences in this sample as well. The V call is TRBV24-1, the J call TRBJ1-2; 7 bases are a match to TRBD1. CDR1 and CDR2 (germline): KGHDR, SFDVKD. This CDR3 has 14 amino acids. After removal of 2 bases from V and 5 bases from J, the junction contained 4 bases not matched to a gene. CDR3 in amino acids: CATSDWDRTYGYTF. The CDR3 DNA follows: TGTGCCACCAGTGATTGGGACAGAACTTATGGCTACACCTTC.

The V and J genes are TRBV3-1 (or the pseudogene TRBV3-2) and TRBJ2-5, with TRBD2 identical over 7 bases. V trimming: 6 bases; J trimming: 2 bases; junction bases outside the gene matches: 3. The V gene's germline CDR1 is LGHDT and CDR2 YNNKEL (reference sequence). The CDR3 is 13 amino acids. CDR3 bases: TGTGCCAGCAGGGCGGGAGCTCAAGAGACCCAGTACTTC. Translating gives CASRAGAQETQYF.

The chain combines TRBV9 with TRBJ2-6; the D gene is possibly TRBD2 (6 bases). The CDR3 loop spans 17 amino acids. Trimming cost V 0 bases and J 0 bases, with 10 bases left between them. Germline V gives CDR1 SGDLS, CDR2 YYNGEE. This chain's CDR3 is CASSVAGDLSGANVLTF. CDR3 in DNA: TGTGCCAGCAGCGTAGCGGGGGATCTCTCTGGGGCCAACGTCCTGACTTTC. The entire variable domain, with the rest obtained from reference TRBV9 and TRBJ2-6, is as follows: DSGVTQTPKHLITATGQRVTLRCSPRSGDLSVYWYQQSLDQGLQFLIQYYNGEERAKGNILERFSAQQFPDLHSELNLSSLELGDSALYFCASSVAGDLSGANVLTFGAGSRLTVL.

The chain recombines TRBV28 with TRBJ1-3; D not certain. Germline V CDR1 and CDR2: MDHEN, SYDVKM. V gave up 8 bases and J gave up 0 bases, with 17 bases separating them. The CDR3 consists of 16 residues. The CDR3 nucleotides read TGTGCCAGCTGCCCCTCAGGTGTCTACTCTGGAAACACCATATATTTT. Protein: CASCPSGVYSGNTIYF.

This sequence joins TRBV27 and TRBJ2-3; 7 bases match TRBD2. Germline V gene lookup returns CDR1 MNHEY and CDR2 SMNVEV (reference sequence). The CDR3 runs to 16 residues. Trimming at V came to 5 bases and at J to 5 bases, leaving 13 bases not matched to a gene. This CDR3 reads CASSPSGGRTGDTQYF. In DNA form, the CDR3 reads TGTGCCAGCAGTCCCTCGGGGGGACGCACGGGAGATACGCAGTATTTT.

This clone appeared a single time. This chain connects TRBV19 to TRBJ1-6; 8 bases are shared with TRBD1. Looked up from germline, CDR1 is LNHDA and CDR2 is SQIVND (reference sequence). This CDR3 contains 16 residues. The V and J ends lost 7 bases and 1 base, in that order; junction bases with no gene match: 6. CDR3 protein: CASKIQGESYNSPLHF. DNA of the CDR3: TGTGCCAGTAAAATACAGGGGGAATCCTATAATTCACCCCTCCACTTT. The full variable domain, completed using reference TRBV19 and TRBJ1-6, is DGGITQSPKYLFRKEGQNVTLSCEQNLNHDAMYWYRQDPGQGLRLIYYSQIVNDFQKGDIAEGYSVSREKKESFPLTVTSAQKNPTAFYLCASKIQGESYNSPLHFGNGTRLTVT.

The chain carries TRBV5-4 and TRBJ2-3, with a possible D match to TRBD1 (6 bases). V lost 1 base and J lost 6, with 9 bases in between. The CDR3 has 13 amino acids. CDR1 is SGHNT and CDR2 is YYREEE in the germline V gene (reference sequence). CDR3 amino acids: CASSLQGMDTQYF. CDR3 coding DNA: TGTGCCAGCAGCTTGCAGGGGATGGATACGCAGTATTTT.

The V gene is TRBV18, the J gene TRBJ2-5, with D perhaps matching TRBD2 (5 bases). This CDR3 is 15 amino acids long. The germline CDR1 and CDR2 sequences are KGHSH and LQKENI. Trimming removed 0 bases at V and 1 base at J, with 9 bases between. CDR3 in amino acids: CASSPPGSGQETQYF. The CDR3 DNA reads as TGTGCCAGCTCACCACCTGGCAGCGGCCAAGAGACCCAGTACTTC.

The chain joins TRBV19 to TRBJ2-1, with 8 positions matching TRBD2. Germline trimming cut 3 bases from V and 2 bases from J; bases unmatched to any gene: 3. Looked up from germline, CDR1 is LNHDA and CDR2 is SQIVND (reference sequence). This CDR3 spans 15 amino acids. Written as DNA, the CDR3 is TGTGCCAGTAGTATTGGACTAGCAGCCTACAATGAGCAGTTCTTC. It specifies CASSIGLAAYNEQFF.

V and J are TRBV5-1 and TRBJ2-5; perhaps TRBD1 as D (7 bases). Per the germline V gene, CDR1 is SGHRS and CDR2 is YFSETQ. CDR3 size: 14 residues. The germline V and J ends were trimmed by 6 bases and 4 bases, with 16 bases remaining between them. CDR3 nucleotide sequence: TGCGCCAGCACCCGGACAGGAGGGATAGAGACCCAGTACTTC. Translated: CASTRTGGIETQYF.

The sample holds a few counts of this clone. The genes are TRBV5-1 and TRBJ2-7, with 12 bases fitting TRBD2. The length of the CDR3 is 18 residues. CDR1 and CDR2 (germline): SGHRS, YFSETQ. V was pared by 1 base and J by 0 bases, with 8 bases of the junction left unmatched. CDR3 DNA: TGCGCCAGCAGCTTGTCGGCTAGCGGGGGGGCAATCTCCTACGAGCAGTACTTC. Protein sequence: CASSLSASGGAISYEQYF.

This clone was seen only once. This sequence joins TRBV7-3 and TRBJ2-7; 9 bases line up with TRBD1. The CDR3 consists of 13 residues. Germline V gene lookup returns CDR1 SGHTA and CDR2 FQGTGA. V lost 5 bases, J lost 9 bases, and 8 bases stayed unmatched. The CDR3 is CASSPGQGRRQYF. CDR3 nucleotide sequence: TGTGCCAGCAGCCCGGGACAGGGTCGTCGGCAGTACTTC.

The J gene is TRBJ2-5, the V gene TRBV5-1, with TRBD1 matching 7 bases. V shed 7 bases and J 2 bases; nucleotides not matched to a gene: 11. CDR1 is SGHRS, CDR2 YFSETQ, per germline. There are 15 residues in the CDR3. This CDR3 reads CASVLQGGPQETQYF. The CDR3 bases are TGCGCCAGCGTCCTTCAAGGGGGCCCTCAAGAGACCCAGTACTTC.

The rearrangement joins TRBV3-1 (or the pseudogene TRBV3-2) to TRBJ1-1; D unresolved. This CDR3 is built from 14 residues. The germline CDR1 and CDR2 sequences are LGHDT and YNNKEL (reference sequence). V lost 0 bases and J lost 1, with 6 bases in between. The CDR3 DNA follows: TGTGCCAGCAGCCAAGATGGAGGGAACACTGAAGCTTTCTTT. Protein sequence: CASSQDGGNTEAFF.